These 26 T cell receptor beta chains were sequenced from one sample in a study of blood T cell repertoires in COVID-19. Only in-frame clones appear in the TCRdb table, and some are missing; sequencing was by immunoSEQ multiplex PCR. The sample gives 130,000 to 150,000 clones, 88% of which show up once; less than 2% is in the top ten. Sequencing used peripheral blood. Receptors were obtained from a man in his 70s with acute or convalescent COVID-19.

The chain carries TRBV19 and TRBJ1-2; a weak D match, TRBD1 (5 bases). Germline-derived CDR1 and CDR2 are LNHDA and SQIVND (reference sequence). V dropped 5 bases and J dropped 5 bases, with 15 bases sitting between them. This CDR3 spans 14 amino acids. CDR3 sequence (DNA): TGTGCCAGTAGTGTTACTCTCCAGGGTTATGGCTACACCTTC. Translated, it gives CASSVTLQGYGYTF.

This rearrangement joins TRBV27 to TRBJ1-1, with D perhaps TRBD1 (6 bases). The V end lost 6 bases, the J end lost 10 bases, and 15 bases lay between the germline ends. From germline, CDR1 is MNHEY and CDR2 SMNVEV (reference sequence). The CDR3 has 12 residues. The CDR3 loop reads CASRDQGSGAFF. The CDR3 nucleotides are TGTGCCAGCAGGGACCAGGGGAGTGGAGCTTTCTTT.

This clone was recorded once. The V gene is TRBV5-1, the J gene TRBJ2-2; D is unresolved. The CDR3 covers 15 residues. Germline loops: CDR1 SGHRS, CDR2 YFSETQ. V lost 4 bases and J 6 bases, leaving 16 bases between the germline ends. The DNA for the CDR3 is TGCGCCAGCAGCACGGCGGCCCAGACGGCCGGGGAGCTGTTTTTT. This codes for CASSTAAQTAGELFF.

The V call is TRBV7-2, the J call TRBJ2-5; tentative D call: TRBD1 (6 bases). The CDR3 extends over 14 amino acids. V lost 5 bases, J lost 5 bases, and 15 bases lay in between. Germline V gene data show CDR1 as SGHTA and CDR2 as FQGNSA. CDR3 sequence (DNA): TGTGCCAGCAGCCGCCGCCAGGGGTGGGAGACCCAGTACTTC. Encoded protein: CASSRRQGWETQYF.

The chain is built from TRBV6-6 and TRBJ1-1; no reliable D call. Germline V gene lookup returns CDR1 MNHNY and CDR2 SVGAGI (reference sequence). Trimming took off 5 bases at V and 2 bases at J, with 12 bases between the two ends. The length of the CDR3 is 14 residues. CDR3: CASSPQQPNTEAFF. Written as DNA, the CDR3 is TGTGCCAGCAGTCCCCAACAGCCCAACACTGAAGCTTTCTTT.

The chain carries TRBV5-8 and TRBJ1-4, with D hard to call. CDR1 is SGHTS and CDR2 is YDEGEE in the germline V gene. The CDR3 is 14 residues long. V lost 2 bases and J 8 bases, leaving 13 bases between the germline ends. The chain's CDR3 is CASSLDVSGEKLFF. CDR3 in DNA: TGTGCCAGCAGCTTAGACGTAAGCGGAGAAAAACTGTTTTTT.

This clone was observed a single time. The genes are TRBV28 and TRBJ1-2, with D uncertain. Germline V gene data show CDR1 as MDHEN and CDR2 as SYDVKM. V gave up 5 bases and J gave up 1 base, with 17 bases separating them. The CDR3 consists of 16 residues. For the CDR3, the DNA is TGTGCCAGCAGTCCTCCGGGAATTAAGTTTAACTATGGCTACACCTTC. Amino acids: CASSPPGIKFNYGYTF.

The chain uses TRBV18 and TRBJ1-1; D unresolved. CDR3 length equals 13 residues. V dropped 3 bases and J dropped 0 bases, with 5 bases sitting between them. Looked up from germline, CDR1 is KGHSH and CDR2 is LQKENI. CDR3 sequence (DNA): TGTGCCAGCTCACCTGCGTTGAACACTGAAGCTTTCTTT. Residues: CASSPALNTEAFF.

This clone was recorded a few times. This chain joins TRBV29-1 and TRBJ2-3; 7 bases match TRBD2. The V gene's germline CDR1 is SQVTM and CDR2 ANQGSEA. With V trimmed by 4 bases and J by 5 bases, 9 bases remained unmatched. This CDR3 has 14 residues. CDR3 in DNA: TGCAGCGTTGTCCGCGGGGGAGGGGAAGATACGCAGTATTTT. Translated: CSVVRGGGEDTQYF.

The V gene is TRBV11-2, the J gene TRBJ1-2; 7 nucleotides line up with TRBD1. The CDR3 is made up of 14 amino acids. Trimming took 0 bases from V and 6 from J; bases not matched to a gene: 4. Per germline, CDR1 SGHAT and CDR2 FQNNGV. This CDR3 reads CASSLESGTDGYTF. The CDR3 DNA sequence: TGTGCCAGCAGCTTAGAGTCCGGGACAGATGGCTACACCTTC. The entire variable domain, with the rest obtained from reference TRBV11-2 and TRBJ1-2, is as follows: EAGVAQSPRYKIIEKRQSVAFWCNPISGHATLYWYQQILGQGPKLLIQFQNNGVVDDSQLPKDRFSAERLKGVDSTLKIQPAKLEDSAVYLCASSLESGTDGYTFGSGTRLTVV.

The chain uses TRBV21-1 and TRBJ2-7; no check of the table's D call, TRBD1, against the DNA was made. TRBV21-1 corresponds to a pseudogene. This CDR3 has 18 amino acids. CDR3 nucleotide sequence: TGTGCCAGCAGCAAAGCCTTATTGGACAGCCGCCGTCCCTACGAGCAGTACTTC. Amino acids: CASSKALLDSRRPYEQYF.

The V call is TRBV6-5, the J call TRBJ1-2, with TRBD1 identical over 7 bases. Looked up from germline, CDR1 is MNHEY and CDR2 is SVGAGI. V shed 2 bases, J shed 8 bases, and the junction held 5 bases outside the gene matches. The CDR3 runs to 13 residues. CDR3 sequence: CASSYGTVGGYTF. The DNA for the CDR3 is TGTGCCAGCAGTTACGGGACAGTTGGAGGCTACACCTTC.

This clone was observed a few times. V gene TRBV19 combines with J gene TRBJ1-6, with D perhaps matching TRBD1 (5 bases). Trimming took 0 bases from V and 13 from J, leaving 16 bases between them. This CDR3 contains 15 residues. CDR1 is LNHDA and CDR2 is SQIVND in the germline V gene (reference sequence). The CDR3 bases are TGTGCCAGTAGTATAGATCGCTCCGGGGGGGATCCCCTCCACTTT. This sequence encodes CASSIDRSGGDPLHF.

The chain combines TRBV15 with TRBJ2-1; 7 bases align to TRBD2. This CDR3 is built from 13 residues. Trimming cost V 3 bases and J 5 bases; bases outside gene matches: 1. The germline CDR1 and CDR2 sequences are LNHNV and YYDKDF (reference sequence). DNA of the CDR3: TGTGCCACCAGCAGGGGACTAAACAATGAGCAGTTCTTC. This codes for CATSRGLNNEQFF.

This clone occurred once. This chain links TRBV9 with TRBJ1-5; D might be TRBD1 (6 bases). CDR3 size: 14 residues. The V and J ends lost 0 bases and 11 bases respectively, with 15 bases between them. The germline gives CDR1 SGDLS, CDR2 YYNGEE. Here the CDR3 reads CASSVADSTGTQHF. In DNA, the CDR3 is TGTGCCAGCAGCGTAGCCGATTCCACAGGGACCCAGCATTTT.

This chain links TRBV18 with TRBJ2-7; D gene ambiguous. The germline V gene encodes CDR1 KGHSH and CDR2 LQKENI. Trimming removed 0 bases from V and 0 bases from J, with 3 bases in between. The CDR3 consists of 13 residues. In DNA, the CDR3 is TGTGCCAGCTCACCACCCAGCTCCTACGAGCAGTACTTC. It yields the protein CASSPPSSYEQYF.

The V gene is TRBV7-9, the J gene TRBJ2-2; D remains unclear. Deletions cut 7 bases from V and 7 bases from J, with 10 bases between. The CDR3 has 12 residues. Looked up from germline, CDR1 is SEHNR and CDR2 is FQNEAQ (reference sequence). This CDR3 reads CASTLNFGELFF. In DNA, the CDR3 is TGTGCCAGCACCCTTAACTTCGGGGAGCTGTTTTTT.

Here the CDR3 reads CASSLVSGAGGVYNSPLHF. CDR3 nucleotide sequence: TGTGCCAGCAGTCTGGTGTCGGGTGCGGGGGGCGTTTATAATTCACCCCTCCACTTT. V and J are TRBV6-6 and TRBJ1-6, with a possible D match to TRBD1 (6 bases). The germline gives CDR1 MNHNY, CDR2 SVGAGI (reference sequence). The germline V and J ends were trimmed by 5 bases and 4 bases, with 24 bases remaining between them. This CDR3 contains 19 residues.

Note on this clone: The junction departs from germline at one end; a sequencing error may be responsible. The chain has TRBV5-5 and TRBJ2-7; D might be TRBD1 (5 bases). Germline V gene data show CDR1 as SGHKS and CDR2 as YYEKEE (reference sequence). CDR3 length: 16 residues. The CDR3 sequence: CASSAADGTIGFREDF. DNA of the CDR3: TGTGCCAGCAGCGCCGCCGACGGTACCATCGGGTTCAGGGAAGACTTC.

V and J are TRBV3-1 (or the pseudogene TRBV3-2) and TRBJ1-4; D gene unclear. This CDR3 region has 14 residues. The germline CDR1 and CDR2 sequences are LGHDT and YNNKEL (reference sequence). V was shortened by 4 bases and J by 0 bases, with 6 bases between the two germline ends. CDR3 nucleotide sequence: TGTGCCAGCAGCCGGACTGCAACTAATGAAAAACTGTTTTTT. Its protein is CASSRTATNEKLFF.

This chain joins TRBV5-1 and TRBJ1-2; 9 nucleotides match TRBD1. The CDR3 has 12 residues. After removal of 7 bases from V and 7 bases from J, the junction contained 5 bases not matched to a gene. CDR1 and CDR2 from the germline V gene are SGHRS and YFSETQ. CDR3 in DNA: TGCGCCAGCGGGACAGGGAACGGTGGCTACACCTTC. Its translation is CASGTGNGGYTF.

The J gene is TRBJ1-5, the V gene TRBV28; the match to TRBD1 covers 7 bases. In germline, CDR1 is MDHEN, CDR2 SYDVKM. Losses at the gene ends were 5 bases for V and 2 bases for J; bases not matched to a gene: 6. This CDR3 region has 15 residues. The CDR3 coding sequence is TGTGCCAGCAGTCTACAGGGGAGCCGCAATCAGCCCCAGCATTTT. Translated: CASSLQGSRNQPQHF.

The chain employs TRBV5-1 and TRBJ2-5; tentative D call: TRBD1 (6 bases). The germline V gene has CDR1 SGHRS and CDR2 YFSETQ. With 1 base removed from V and 5 bases from J, the gap between germline ends came to 18 bases. The CDR3 runs to 16 residues. The CDR3 spells CASSLRGSTGRETQYF. The CDR3 DNA reads as TGCGCCAGCAGCTTGAGAGGGTCGACAGGTCGGGAGACCCAGTACTTC.

This clone came up once. The V gene is TRBV25-1, the J gene TRBJ2-6; TRBD2 agrees at 10 bases. Germline CDR1 and CDR2: MGHDK and SYGVNS. V lost 7 bases to trimming and J lost 2 bases; unmatched junction nucleotides: 2. There are 15 residues in the CDR3. The CDR3 region is CASMLAGAGANVLTF. The CDR3 DNA sequence: TGTGCCAGCATGCTAGCGGGGGCTGGGGCCAACGTCCTGACTTTC.

This clone was detected only once. V gene TRBV15 combines with J gene TRBJ2-7; D is undetermined. V dropped 0 bases and J dropped 1 base, with 4 bases sitting between them. This CDR3 comprises 13 residues. Germline assignment: CDR1 LNHNV and CDR2 YYDKDF (reference sequence). The CDR3 nucleotides read TGTGCCACCAGCAGAGACCTATCCTACGAGCAGTACTTC. Residues: CATSRDLSYEQYF.

This rearrangement joins TRBV28 to TRBJ2-7; TRBD2 matches at 12 bases. The germline CDR1 and CDR2 sequences are MDHEN and SYDVKM. The CDR3 contains 14 residues. Trimming at V came to 6 bases and at J to 7 bases, leaving 7 bases not matched to a gene. The CDR3 sequence: CASRQTSGSSEQYF. The CDR3 region has the DNA TGTGCCAGCAGACAGACTAGCGGGAGTTCTGAGCAGTACTTC.